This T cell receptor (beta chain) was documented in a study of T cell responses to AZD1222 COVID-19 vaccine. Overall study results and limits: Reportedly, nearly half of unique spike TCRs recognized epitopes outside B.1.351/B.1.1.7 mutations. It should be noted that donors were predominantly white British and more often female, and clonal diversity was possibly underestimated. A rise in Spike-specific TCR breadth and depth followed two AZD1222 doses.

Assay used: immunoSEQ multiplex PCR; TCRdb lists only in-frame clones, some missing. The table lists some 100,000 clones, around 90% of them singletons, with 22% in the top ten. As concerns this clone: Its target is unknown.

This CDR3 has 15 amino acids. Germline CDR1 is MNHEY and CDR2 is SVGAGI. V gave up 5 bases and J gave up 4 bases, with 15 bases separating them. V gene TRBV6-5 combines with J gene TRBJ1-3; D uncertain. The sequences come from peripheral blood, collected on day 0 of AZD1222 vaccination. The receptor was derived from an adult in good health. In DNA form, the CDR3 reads TGTGCCAGCAGTCGTCCCCTTCGGGAGGGAAACACCATATATTTT. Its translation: CASSRPLREGNTIYF.